These 4 T cell receptor beta chains were all obtained from the same sample, sequenced in a study of tissue T cells after allogeneic stem cell transplantation. Some clones are missing from TCRdb's copy, which holds only in-frame ones; the method was immunoSEQ multiplex PCR. The table includes about 10,000 clones, 35% to 45% detected once. Time point: mouse harvest day 7 after allogeneic transplant. The graft held 10^6 splenic CD5+ T cells and 10^7 T-cell-depleted bone marrow cells. The sample consisted of skin. Receptors originate from a female BALB/c mouse given C57BL/6 T cells with graft-versus-host disease after an allogeneic hematopoietic cell transplant.

This clone was seen a handful of times. Gene names refer to mouse genes. The read terminates 1 residue before the CDR3 end, so the remaining end is supplied by the germline J gene. The chain links TRBV13-3 to TRBJ1-1; D is perhaps TRBD1 (5 bases). Germline CDR1 NNHDY, CDR2 SYVADS. Trimming removed 6 bases at V and 0 bases at J, with 9 bases between. CDR3 length: 13 amino acids. This CDR3 reads CASIGQANTEVFF. Partial CDR3 DNA: TGTGCCAGCATCGGACAAGCAAACACAGAAGTCTTC.

Worth noting for this clone: Gene and germline names: mouse. The part of the CDR3 DNA that was read is TGTGCCAGCAGTCGACTGGGGGGGAGTGCAGAAACGCTGTAT. Protein: CASSRLGGSAETLY. The CDR3 as a whole reads CASSRLGGSAETLYF. The chain carries TRBV26 and TRBJ2-3, with 11 bases lining up with TRBD2. The missing CDR3 end, 1 residue past where the read stops, is filled in from the germline J gene. Germline values: CDR1 KGHPV, CDR2 FQNQEV (reference sequence). The CDR3 covers 15 residues. V trimming: 4 bases; J trimming: 0 bases; junction bases outside the gene matches: 0. Full variable domain (rest looked up from reference TRBV26 and TRBJ2-3): NSKVIQTPRYLVKGQGQKAKMRCIPEKGHPVVFWYQQNKNNEFKFLINFQNQEVLQQIDMTEKRFSAECPSNSPCSLEIQSSEAGDSALYLCASSRLGGSAETLYFGSGTRLTVL.

Remarks on this clone: Genes here carry mouse names. CDR3 protein: CASSDAVRANQDTQYF. CDR3 DNA, as far as it was read: TGTGCCAGCAGTGATGCAGTCAGGGCTAACCAAGACACCCAGTAC. The V gene is TRBV13-3, the J gene TRBJ2-5; D might be TRBD1 (5 bases). The observed sequence ends 1 residue before the CDR3 terminus, with the missing tail filled in from the germline J gene. Trimming pared 0 bases from V and 0 bases from J, leaving 11 bases between. The length of the CDR3 is 16 residues. CDR1 NNHDY and CDR2 SYVADS come from the germline V gene.

On this clone: Any gene name here is a mouse gene name. The CDR3 end lies 1 residue beyond the end of the read and is filled in from the germline J gene. This chain connects TRBV14 to TRBJ1-2, with D tentatively TRBD1 (6 bases). CDR1 and CDR2 (germline): SGHDT, FRDEAV. The CDR3 is made up of 14 amino acids. Trimming stripped 5 bases from V and 0 bases from J, with 11 bases between. CDR3 amino acids: CASSTGTTNSDYTF. CDR3 DNA, as far as it was read: TGTGCCAGCAGCACCGGGACAACAAACTCCGACTACACC.